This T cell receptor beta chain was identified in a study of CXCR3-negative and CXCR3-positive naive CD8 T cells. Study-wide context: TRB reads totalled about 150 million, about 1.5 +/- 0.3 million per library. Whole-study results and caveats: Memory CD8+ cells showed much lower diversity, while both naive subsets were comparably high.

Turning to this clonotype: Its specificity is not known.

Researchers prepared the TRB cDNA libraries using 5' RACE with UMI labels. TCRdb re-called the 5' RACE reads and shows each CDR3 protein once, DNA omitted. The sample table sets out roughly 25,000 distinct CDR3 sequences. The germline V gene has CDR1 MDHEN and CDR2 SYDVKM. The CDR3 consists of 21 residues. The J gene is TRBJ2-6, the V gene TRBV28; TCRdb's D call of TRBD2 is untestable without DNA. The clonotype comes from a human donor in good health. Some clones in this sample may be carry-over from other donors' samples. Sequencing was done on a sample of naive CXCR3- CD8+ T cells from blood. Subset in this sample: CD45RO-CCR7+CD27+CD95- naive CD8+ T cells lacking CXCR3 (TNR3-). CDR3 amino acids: CASSFPKESAGPSSGANVLTF. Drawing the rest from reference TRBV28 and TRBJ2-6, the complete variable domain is DVKVTQSSRYLVKRTGEKVFLECVQDMDHENMFWYRQDPGLGLRLIYFSYDVKMKEKGDIPEGYSVSREKKERFSLILESASTNQTSMYLCASSFPKESAGPSSGANVLTFGAGSRLTVL.